This TCR beta chain derives from a study of vaccination and CD4 T cells after COVID-19. Overall study: The post-COVID samples were taken a median approximately 95 days after diagnosis, anywhere from 35 to 161. Following dose two, a median about 72 days (range 14 to 241) passed before post-vaccine samples were taken.

The CDR3 is made up of 14 amino acids. After removal of 4 bases from V and 12 bases from J, the junction contained 15 bases not matched to a gene. Germline V CDR1 and CDR2: SGHKS, YYEKEE (reference sequence). The Oncomine TCR Beta short-read assay sequenced DNA from cultured CD4+ T cells. The authors extracted genomic DNA from cultured CD4+ T cells. TCRdb fed the PCR reads into MiXCR, producing one record per CDR3 protein. Found here are under 25,000 distinct CDR3 sequences, roughly 44% of them singletons; the top ten hold approximately 13%. Indicated treatment: roughly 11-day PBMC culture with coronavirus spike peptide pools or control peptides (ViraFEST assay). Turning to this clonotype: Its specificity is not known.

Sample: cultured CD4+ T cells from blood. The sequence was obtained from a human donor with COVID-19. The chain combines TRBV5-5 with TRBJ2-7, with 8 bases that match TRBD1. CDR3 nucleotide sequence: TGTGCCAGCAGCACCGGACAGGGCGCCCCAACGAGGTACTTC. This sequence encodes CASSTGQGAPTRYF.